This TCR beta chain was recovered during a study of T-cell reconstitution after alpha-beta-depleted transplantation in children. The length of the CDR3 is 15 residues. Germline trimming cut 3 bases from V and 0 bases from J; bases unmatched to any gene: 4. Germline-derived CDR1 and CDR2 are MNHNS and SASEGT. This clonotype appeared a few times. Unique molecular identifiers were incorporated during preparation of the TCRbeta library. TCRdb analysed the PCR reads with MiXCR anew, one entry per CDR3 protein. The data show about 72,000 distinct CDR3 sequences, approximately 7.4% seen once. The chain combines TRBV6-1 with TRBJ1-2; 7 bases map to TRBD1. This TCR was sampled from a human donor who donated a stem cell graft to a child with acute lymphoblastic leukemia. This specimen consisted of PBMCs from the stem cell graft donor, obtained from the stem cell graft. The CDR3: CASSDWTGPNYGYTF. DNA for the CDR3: TGTGCCAGCAGTGACTGGACAGGACCTAACTATGGCTACACCTTC.